This TCR beta chain was retrieved from a study of chemoradiotherapy in HPV16-positive cancers. Study outcomes and limitations: For HPV16-positive patients, expanding HPV-responsive T cells associated with longer recurrence-free survival. Candidate HPV-specific clones and E7-related TCR motifs grew in tumor during treatment. Only a couple of HPV16-positive patients supplied the functional HPV-specificity definition.

Using immunoSEQ multiplex PCR, the repertoire was profiled, and TCRdb retains in-frame clones only, with some absent. The top ten clones hold 3.8% of a sample with fewer than 40,000 clones, about four fifths of them seen once. The V gene's germline CDR1 is ENHRY and CDR2 SYGVKD. Trimming cost V 3 bases and J 9 bases; bases outside gene matches: 8. The CDR3 is 16 amino acids. Comments on this clone: Its antigen remains unidentified.

Repertoires were sampled repeatedly during chemoradiotherapy. The clonotype was recovered from a human donor with HPV-associated anogenital cancer. The sequenced sample was blood, obtained from a patient who underwent chemoradiotherapy. The chain couples TRBV10-3 to TRBJ1-6, with 10 bases aligning to TRBD1. As DNA, the CDR3 is TGTGCCATCAGTGAACCTGGGACAGGGGCGGGTTCACCCCTCCACTTT. This codes for CAISEPGTGAGSPLHF.